The 17 T cell receptor beta chains given below trace back to one sample, sequenced in a study of T cells in pancreatic ductal adenocarcinoma. Surgery without prior neoadjuvant therapy was the treatment of the selected pancreatic ductal adenocarcinoma patients. Method: immunoSEQ multiplex PCR; TCRdb's copy keeps in-frame clones and lacks some. The table shows 31,000 or so clones, with roughly nine tenths occurring only once. Sample: PBMCs. These receptors were taken from a human donor with pancreatic ductal adenocarcinoma.

The CDR3 coding sequence is TGTGCCAGCAGTCCGCGACAGACGGCAGAGACCCAGTACTTC. Protein sequence: CASSPRQTAETQYF. The chain recombines TRBV27 with TRBJ2-5, with a tentative D call TRBD1 (5 bases). This CDR3 comprises 14 residues. V lost 5 bases and J 4 bases, leaving 14 bases between the germline ends. Germline V gene data show CDR1 as MNHEY and CDR2 as SMNVEV (reference sequence).

This clone appeared a few times. The gene calls are TRBV7-9 and TRBJ1-2; D not resolved. Germline V gene lookup returns CDR1 SEHNR and CDR2 FQNEAQ (reference sequence). V lost 3 bases and J 8 bases, leaving 19 bases between the germline ends. CDR3 length: 15 amino acids. This CDR3 is CASSLADLEVRGYTF. CDR3 nucleotides: TGTGCCAGCAGCTTGGCGGATTTGGAAGTAAGGGGCTACACCTTC.

The chain joins TRBV5-4 to TRBJ2-3, with 9 bases lining up with TRBD2. CDR1 and CDR2 (germline): SGHNT, YYREEE (reference sequence). The V and J ends lost 4 bases and 4 bases, in that order; junction bases with no gene match: 4. This CDR3 spans 14 amino acids. This CDR3 is CASSKREAPDTQYF. The CDR3 DNA sequence: TGTGCCAGCAGCAAGCGGGAGGCCCCAGATACGCAGTATTTT.

The J gene is TRBJ2-5, the V gene TRBV5-8; TRBD2 agrees at 8 bases. The length of the CDR3 is 15 residues. J lost 6 bases, V lost 0 bases, and 7 bases had no gene match. Per germline, CDR1 SGHTS and CDR2 YDEGEE. CDR3 sequence: CASSLVTGGGKTQYF. In DNA, the CDR3 is TGTGCCAGCAGCTTGGTGACGGGAGGGGGAAAGACCCAGTACTTC.

The chain uses TRBV6-1 and TRBJ1-4; D ambiguous. V was trimmed by 1 base and J by 7 bases, leaving 13 bases between them. Germline loops: CDR1 MNHNS, CDR2 SASEGT. This CDR3 contains 15 residues. The CDR3 region has the DNA TGTGCCAGCAGTGAAGGCACCCTGCGGGGTGAAAAACTGTTTTTT. Residues: CASSEGTLRGEKLFF.

The J gene is TRBJ2-1, the V gene TRBV5-4; the D is unclear. V lost 4 bases and J lost 7, with 6 bases in between. Germline CDR1 and CDR2: SGHNT and YYREEE (reference sequence). This CDR3 has 11 residues. Here the CDR3 reads CASSILNEQFF. As DNA, the CDR3 is TGTGCCAGCAGCATATTAAATGAGCAGTTCTTC. The full variable domain, with the rest looked up from reference TRBV5-4 and TRBJ2-1, is ETGVTQSPTHLIKTRGQQVTLRCSSQSGHNTVSWYQQALGQGPQFIFQYYREEENGRGNFPPRFSGLQFPNYSSELNVNALELDDSALYLCASSILNEQFFGPGTRLTVL.

On this clone: A read error may produce the germline difference seen at one junction end. V gene TRBV7-7 combines with J gene TRBJ2-3; 10 bases are a match to TRBD1. CDR3 length: 15 residues. Germline V gene sequence: CDR1 SSHAT, CDR2 FNYEAQ (reference sequence). The CDR3, as DNA: TGTGCTAGCAGCTCGAGACAGGGGGCAGGCGATACGCAGTATTTT. Its translation: CASSSRQGAGDTQYF.

The genes are TRBV30 and TRBJ1-2; 7 positions match TRBD1. The J segment lost 6 bases and the V segment lost 5 bases, leaving 3 bases of the junction unmatched. The V gene's germline CDR1 is GTSNPN and CDR2 SVGIG (reference sequence). The CDR3 runs to 11 residues. The CDR3 protein is CAWVQGNGYTF. The CDR3 DNA is TGTGCCTGGGTACAGGGGAATGGCTACACCTTC.

V and J are TRBV6-5 and TRBJ1-2, with TRBD1 matching over 7 bases. The J segment lost 2 bases and the V segment lost 8 bases, leaving 8 bases of the junction unmatched. CDR1 and CDR2 from the germline V gene are MNHEY and SVGAGI. This CDR3 spans 14 amino acids. CDR3 DNA sequence: TGTGCCAGCCGAATTGACAGGGCCAACTATGGCTACACCTTC. Amino acid sequence: CASRIDRANYGYTF.

The chain combines TRBV6-5 with TRBJ1-1; D is uncertain. Germline V gene data show CDR1 as MNHEY and CDR2 as SVGAGI. V lost 0 bases and J lost 0, with 11 bases in between. This CDR3 comprises 16 residues. For the CDR3, the DNA is TGTGCCAGCAGTTACTCAGTCAATAACTTGAACACTGAAGCTTTCTTT. Translating it yields CASSYSVNNLNTEAFF.

This clone was seen a few times. The chain couples TRBV11-3 to TRBJ1-2; D uncertain. Germline CDR1 is SGHNT and CDR2 is YENEEA. V was trimmed by 5 bases and J by 2 bases, leaving 12 bases between them. The CDR3 loop spans 14 amino acids. The DNA for the CDR3 is TGTGCCAGCAGCGATGGGCATGGGAACTATGGCTACACCTTC. Its translation: CASSDGHGNYGYTF.

The V call is TRBV6-4, the J call TRBJ2-1; the D is unclear. CDR1 and CDR2 from the germline V gene are MRHNA and SNTAGT. Trimming pared 2 bases from V and 2 bases from J, leaving 10 bases between. The CDR3 sequence is 15 residues long. CDR3 sequence: CASSDGFSTYNEQFF. The CDR3 DNA sequence: TGTGCCAGCAGTGACGGCTTCTCTACCTACAATGAGCAGTTCTTC.

The genes are TRBV19 and TRBJ1-3; a weak D match, TRBD1 (5 bases). The germline V and J ends were trimmed by 5 bases and 1 base, with 9 bases remaining between them. Germline V gene sequence: CDR1 LNHDA, CDR2 SQIVND (reference sequence). The CDR3 length is 14 residues. The chain's CDR3 is CASSRGGSGNTIYF. The CDR3 DNA sequence: TGTGCCAGTAGTCGCGGGGGGTCTGGAAACACCATATATTTT.

The chain combines TRBV6-5 with TRBJ2-1; 7 bases line up with TRBD2. CDR1 MNHEY and CDR2 SVGAGI come from the germline V gene. The J segment lost 3 bases and the V segment lost 10 bases, leaving 6 bases of the junction unmatched. This CDR3 comprises 13 residues. The CDR3, as DNA: TGTGCCAATCTAGCGGATGGCTACAATGAGCAGTTCTTC. It yields the protein CANLADGYNEQFF.

The chain has TRBV10-3 and TRBJ1-1; the D gene is possibly TRBD1 (6 bases). The V gene's germline CDR1 is ENHRY and CDR2 SYGVKD. The V and J ends lost 0 bases and 3 bases respectively, with 8 bases between them. The CDR3 contains 14 residues. CDR3 sequence: CAISESAGDTEAFF. CDR3 coding DNA: TGTGCCATCAGTGAGTCGGCAGGGGACACTGAAGCTTTCTTT.

V usage is TRBV6-1 and J usage is TRBJ1-5, with TRBD1 matching over 8 bases. There are 15 residues in the CDR3. CDR1 MNHNS and CDR2 SASEGT come from the germline V gene. Trimming removed 6 bases from V and 1 base from J; junction bases left unmatched: 5. CDR3 loop: CASRAQGASNQPQHF. The CDR3, as DNA: TGTGCCAGCAGGGCTCAGGGGGCAAGCAATCAGCCCCAGCATTTT.

The rearrangement links TRBV11-2 to TRBJ2-7; tentative D call: TRBD2 (6 bases). V was cut by 8 bases and J by 0 bases, with 20 bases left in between. CDR3 length equals 16 residues. Germline V gene sequence: CDR1 SGHAT, CDR2 FQNNGV. In nucleotides, the CDR3 is TGTGCCAGCCAAGGTTTAAGGGGAGGACGCTCCTACGAGCAGTACTTC. Residues: CASQGLRGGRSYEQYF.